This TCR beta chain appears in the sequencing data of a study of T cells in Graves' hyperthyroidism and ophthalmopathy. It was RNA transcripts that yielded the amplified TCR beta CDR3 regions. TCR CDR3 regions were first amplified by RT-PCR with HTBI primers. MiXCR was run by TCRdb on the multiplex PCR reads, yielding one entry per CDR3 protein. The sample holds around 280,000 distinct CDR3 sequences, approximately 13% seen once. This CDR3 contains 17 residues. With 5 bases clipped from V and 10 bases from J, the junction kept 17 bases outside the gene matches. CDR1 is SEHNR and CDR2 is FQNEAQ in the germline V gene (reference sequence). A few counts support this clonotype. A single base separates this from a much larger clone, so it may be a read error.

V gene TRBV7-9 combines with J gene TRBJ2-1, with TRBD2 identical over 10 bases. Source material: blood. The TCR was taken from a woman between 40 and 50 years old with Graves' hyperthyroidism. CDR3 protein: CASSAPLGLAKLGEQFF. The CDR3 DNA is TGTGCCAGCAGCGCCCCTCTGGGACTAGCGAAGTTGGGGGAGCAGTTCTTC.